This entry features one T cell receptor beta chain sequence. These data come from a study of shared clonotypes between healthy human individuals. Clones were sequenced by immunoSEQ multiplex PCR, and TCRdb holds only the in-frame ones, with some missing. The data show about 980,000 clones, around three quarters seen once. V was trimmed by 6 bases and J by 7 bases, leaving 9 bases between them. The CDR3 contains 11 residues. CDR1 MGHDK and CDR2 SYGVNS come from the germline V gene. V and J are TRBV25-1 and TRBJ1-1, with D hard to call. The origin of this receptor is a man aged 18 to 29 in good health. The specimen was memory CD4+ T cells sorted from blood. This sample's subset: CD45RA-negative fraction. The CDR3 nucleotides are TGTGCCAGCAGAGTACCGGGTGAAGCTTTCTTT. Translated: CASRVPGEAFF.